This T cell receptor beta chain was sequenced for a study of OX40 agonist ivuxolimab in advanced cancers. Study-level points and caveats: Researchers did not determine the expanded peripheral T cells' antigen specificity. There was clonal expansion of CD4+ and CD8+ blood T cells by week 6 at 0.1 to 3.0 mg/kg. Averaged across samples, CD8+ T cells carried more expanded clones than CD4+ did.

To note about this clone: Its antigen is undetermined.

Some clones are missing from TCRdb's copy, which holds only in-frame ones; the method was immunoSEQ multiplex PCR. The data hold about 150,000 clones, with approximately 94% observed a single time. Trimming left V 4 bases short and J 8 bases short, with 17 bases between. CDR3 length equals 13 residues. Germline lookup yields CDR1 GTSNPN and CDR2 SVGIG (reference sequence). V gene TRBV30 combines with J gene TRBJ1-2; a weak D match, TRBD1 (5 bases). The TCR comes from an adult with an advanced solid tumor such as melanoma, head and neck, liver or kidney cancer. Sequenced material: CD4+ or CD8+ T cells sorted from blood, taken in a trial of the OX40 agonist ivuxolimab. CDR3 DNA: TGTGCCTGGATTGGGGCCATCTCTCACGGCTACACCTTC. Translating gives CAWIGAISHGYTF.